These 21 T cell receptor beta chains were all obtained from the same sample, sequenced in a study of OX40 agonist ivuxolimab in advanced cancers. The data were produced by immunoSEQ multiplex PCR, yet TCRdb's version contains in-frame clones alone and is incomplete. The data hold more than 55,000 clones, with 79% observed a single time. Sequencing was performed on CD4+ or CD8+ T cells sorted from blood, taken in a trial of the OX40 agonist ivuxolimab. Source of these receptors: an adult with an advanced solid tumor such as melanoma, head and neck, liver or kidney cancer.

The J gene is TRBJ2-1, the V gene TRBV11-2; 8 bases map to TRBD2. This CDR3 spans 15 amino acids. J was trimmed by 4 bases and V by 5 bases; bases with no gene match: 7. Germline V gene data show CDR1 as SGHAT and CDR2 as FQNNGV. CDR3 bases: TGTGCCAGCAGCCCTTCCGGGGGGGGATACAATGAGCAGTTCTTC. Amino acids: CASSPSGGGYNEQFF.

This clone was picked up one time. The chain links TRBV6-5 to TRBJ1-1; D gene unclear. Trimming removed 5 bases at V and 2 bases at J, with 9 bases between. The length of the CDR3 is 13 residues. Germline V lookup: CDR1 MNHEY, CDR2 SVGAGI. The CDR3 DNA is TGTGCCAGCAGTGAAGGGCCTAACACTGAAGCTTTCTTT. Amino acids: CASSEGPNTEAFF.

The V gene is TRBV29-1, the J gene TRBJ1-2; TRBD1 matches at 9 bases. Trimming removed 6 bases from V and 4 bases from J; junction bases left unmatched: 9. This CDR3 region has 14 residues. The germline V gene encodes CDR1 SQVTM and CDR2 ANQGSEA. Here the CDR3 reads CSVSPQGAIYGYTF. DNA of the CDR3: TGCAGCGTCTCACCACAGGGGGCTATCTATGGCTACACCTTC.

The chain carries TRBV5-1 and TRBJ2-7; 11 bases map to TRBD1. V trimming: 4 bases; J trimming: 0 bases; junction bases outside the gene matches: 6. CDR1 is SGHRS, CDR2 YFSETQ, per germline. CDR3 size: 16 residues. The CDR3 region is CASSQGQGVSSYEQYF. The CDR3 coding sequence is TGCGCCAGCAGCCAGGGACAGGGGGTCTCCTCCTACGAGCAGTACTTC.

CDR3 region: CASSSQGGGYNEQFF. In DNA, the CDR3 is TGTGCCAGCAGCTCACAAGGGGGCGGCTACAATGAGCAGTTCTTC. This chain links TRBV7-6 with TRBJ2-1, with TRBD1 matching 7 bases. The ends lost 4 bases at V and 3 bases at J; junction bases unmatched: 6. Germline V gives CDR1 SGHVS, CDR2 FNYEAQ. This CDR3 is built from 15 residues.

CDR3 region: CASSQGDGGYTF. As DNA, the CDR3 is TGCGCCAGCAGCCAAGGGGACGGTGGCTACACCTTC. J is TRBJ1-2 and V is TRBV4-1, with D tentatively TRBD1 (5 bases). Germline lookup yields CDR1 MGHRA and CDR2 YSYEKL. The CDR3 sequence is 12 residues long. Trimming removed 1 base from V and 7 bases from J, with 7 bases in between.

The J gene is TRBJ2-3, the V gene TRBV4-3, with TRBD1 identical over 8 bases. V dropped 4 bases and J dropped 2; count of bases not matched to a gene: 8. The CDR3 extends over 16 amino acids. CDR1 LGHNA and CDR2 YSLEER come from the germline V gene. The CDR3 region is CASSRGQGLNTDTQYF. The DNA for the CDR3 is TGCGCCAGCAGCCGAGGACAGGGACTTAACACAGATACGCAGTATTTT.

This clone has a single count. This chain uses TRBV28 with TRBJ2-7; TRBD1 matches at 8 bases. CDR3 length equals 17 residues. CDR1 and CDR2 (germline): MDHEN, SYDVKM. The ends lost 6 bases at V and 0 bases at J; junction bases unmatched: 13. CDR3 residues: CASRRTGTYKSSYEQYF. CDR3 DNA sequence: TGTGCCAGCAGGAGGACAGGGACCTACAAAAGCTCCTACGAGCAGTACTTC.

This clone was seen just once. The chain carries TRBV9 and TRBJ2-5, with D perhaps TRBD2 (6 bases). The germline V gene encodes CDR1 SGDLS and CDR2 YYNGEE. With 3 bases removed from V and 2 bases from J, the gap between germline ends came to 11 bases. This CDR3 contains 14 residues. CDR3 protein: CASSGSGTQETQYF. The CDR3 bases are TGTGCCAGCAGCGGTAGCGGAACTCAAGAGACCCAGTACTTC.

The chain is built from TRBV6-5 and TRBJ2-5, with D perhaps matching TRBD2 (5 bases). V dropped 0 bases and J dropped 5 bases, with 10 bases sitting between them. CDR1 and CDR2 (germline): MNHEY, SVGAGI. The CDR3 is 14 amino acids. This chain's CDR3 is CASSYSVSGETQYF. CDR3 in DNA: TGTGCCAGCAGTTACTCCGTATCGGGGGAGACCCAGTACTTC.

The chain is built from TRBV9 and TRBJ2-5; 7 bases map to TRBD2. Germline lookup yields CDR1 SGDLS and CDR2 YYNGEE. Losses at the gene ends were 0 bases for V and 5 bases for J; bases not matched to a gene: 7. The CDR3 has 15 residues. The CDR3 DNA reads as TGTGCCAGCAGCGTAGCGGCGCGGGGGTTGGAGACCCAGTACTTC. Amino acid sequence: CASSVAARGLETQYF.

V gene TRBV5-6 combines with J gene TRBJ2-7, with a weak D call TRBD2 (5 bases). This CDR3 is 13 amino acids long. CDR1 and CDR2 (germline): SGHDT, YYEEEE. Deletions cut 0 bases from V and 7 bases from J, with 11 bases between. The chain's CDR3 is CASSLGGFPEQYF. CDR3 nucleotides: TGTGCCAGCAGCTTGGGAGGGTTTCCTGAGCAGTACTTC.

The chain uses TRBV28 and TRBJ1-5; D remains unclear. The germline CDR1 and CDR2 sequences are MDHEN and SYDVKM. V lost 7 bases to trimming and J lost 0 bases, with 16 bases between them. This CDR3 region has 16 residues. The CDR3 bases are TGTGCCAGCACCGATAGTGGAGGCTATAGCAATCAGCCCCAGCATTTT. Translating gives CASTDSGGYSNQPQHF.

The chain recombines TRBV10-3 with TRBJ2-7; D is tentatively TRBD1 or TRBD2 (5 bases each). Germline V CDR1 and CDR2: ENHRY, SYGVKD. V lost 7 bases and J lost 0, with 10 bases in between. This CDR3 is 13 amino acids long. CDR3 loop: CAITRDDSYEQYF. In DNA, the CDR3 is TGTGCCATCACCAGGGACGACTCCTACGAGCAGTACTTC.

The V and J genes are TRBV9 and TRBJ2-7; tentative D call: TRBD1 (7 bases). Trimming stripped 0 bases from V and 3 bases from J, with 13 bases between. The CDR3 is 15 residues long. Germline-derived CDR1 and CDR2 are SGDLS and YYNGEE. The CDR3 loop is CASSVGQGGDYEQYF. CDR3 DNA sequence: TGTGCCAGCAGCGTAGGGCAGGGGGGAGACTACGAGCAGTACTTC.

The V and J genes are TRBV19 and TRBJ1-2; D is uncertain. Trimming removed 3 bases from V and 7 bases from J, with 12 bases in between. This CDR3 spans 13 amino acids. CDR1 and CDR2 (germline): LNHDA, SQIVND (reference sequence). CDR3 loop: CASSITQGSGYTF. CDR3 bases: TGTGCCAGTAGTATTACGCAAGGGAGTGGCTACACCTTC.

The chain carries TRBV29-1 and TRBJ1-4; 9 bases align to TRBD1. Germline trimming cut 4 bases from V and 8 bases from J; bases unmatched to any gene: 5. Germline CDR1 is SQVTM and CDR2 is ANQGSEA. The CDR3 length is 13 residues. The CDR3 DNA reads TGCAGCGTTGCCGGACAGGGGAACGAAAAACTGTTTTTT. Its translation: CSVAGQGNEKLFF.

The rearrangement joins TRBV15 to TRBJ2-1; maybe TRBD2 (5 bases). Germline values: CDR1 LNHNV, CDR2 YYDKDF (reference sequence). V was trimmed by 0 bases and J by 1 base, leaving 7 bases between them. This CDR3 region has 15 residues. CDR3 in amino acids: CATSREAVSYNEQFF. DNA for the CDR3: TGTGCCACCAGCAGAGAAGCGGTGTCCTACAATGAGCAGTTCTTC.

The chain has TRBV6-5 and TRBJ1-1; the match to TRBD1 covers 7 bases. The CDR3 consists of 14 residues. CDR1 and CDR2 from the germline V gene are MNHEY and SVGAGI. J was trimmed by 1 base and V by 3 bases; bases with no gene match: 2. The CDR3 coding sequence is TGTGCCAGCAGTTATGGGACAGAGAACACTGAAGCTTTCTTT. Its translation: CASSYGTENTEAFF.

In DNA, the CDR3 is TGTGCCAGCAGAGAGGCAGGGGAGGAGCAGTACTTC. This translates into CASREAGEEQYF. The J gene is TRBJ2-7, the V gene TRBV13, with D possibly being TRBD1 (6 bases). Between the trimmed V and J ends, which lost 6 bases and 7 bases, there was a span of 13 bases. This CDR3 comprises 12 residues. Germline CDR1 PRHDT, CDR2 FYEKMQ (reference sequence).

This chain uses TRBV7-3 with TRBJ1-2; 7 positions match TRBD1. CDR1 is SGHTA, CDR2 FQGTGA, per germline. The length of the CDR3 is 14 residues. V gave up 0 bases and J gave up 8 bases; unmatched junction bases: 6. The CDR3 nucleotides are TGTGCCAGCAGCTTAACGGGCCAGGGGGAGGGCTACACCTTC. Translation: CASSLTGQGEGYTF. The full variable domain, in which reference TRBV7-3 and TRBJ1-2 provide the parts outside the CDR3, is GAGVSQTPSNKVTEKGKYVELRCDPISGHTALYWYRQSLGQGPEFLIYFQGTGAADDSGLPNDRFFAVRPEGSVSTLKIQRTERGDSAVYLCASSLTGQGEGYTFGSGTRLTVV.